Following are 11 T cell receptor beta chains from one sample sequenced in a study of blood T cell repertoires in COVID-19. Profiled with immunoSEQ multiplex PCR; TCRdb holds only in-frame clones, not every one. The table lists about 300,000 clones, about 88% of them singletons. The material sequenced was peripheral blood. The origin of the receptors is a human donor with COVID-19, enrolled during active disease. The donor label of this sample is uncertain.

V gene TRBV6-6 combines with J gene TRBJ2-5; D ambiguous. Germline values: CDR1 MNHNY, CDR2 SVGAGI (reference sequence). CDR3 size: 15 residues. Trimming removed 4 bases at V and 4 bases at J, with 16 bases between. The CDR3 bases are TGTGCCAGCAGTTCTGGCAGCTTGAGGTCAGAGACCCAGTACTTC. Its translation is CASSSGSLRSETQYF.

V gene TRBV15 combines with J gene TRBJ2-3; TRBD2 is a possible D gene (5 bases). V lost 0 bases to trimming and J lost 4 bases, with 14 bases between them. The CDR3 contains 16 residues. Germline assignment: CDR1 LNHNV and CDR2 YYDKDF (reference sequence). CDR3: CATSRDPAVGPDTQYF. DNA of the CDR3: TGTGCCACCAGCAGAGACCCAGCGGTTGGACCAGATACGCAGTATTTT.

This sequence joins TRBV5-5 and TRBJ2-5, with TRBD1 identical over 8 bases. The CDR3 runs to 14 residues. CDR1 and CDR2 from the germline V gene are SGHKS and YYEKEE (reference sequence). Trimming removed 4 bases from V and 5 bases from J; junction bases left unmatched: 7. CDR3 nucleotides: TGTGCCAGCAGCCGACAGGGGATCTCGGAGACCCAGTACTTC. This encodes CASSRQGISETQYF.

The rearrangement joins TRBV15 to TRBJ2-3; 7 nucleotides agree with TRBD2. V was clipped by 3 bases and J by 0 bases; unmatched bases: 3. CDR1 and CDR2 from the germline V gene are LNHNV and YYDKDF (reference sequence). The CDR3 runs 15 residues. In DNA form, the CDR3 reads TGTGCCACCAGCAGGCGGACTAGGAGCACAGATACGCAGTATTTT. Translation gives CATSRRTRSTDTQYF.

The CDR3 loop is CASRVSGRSSYNEQFF. CDR3 nucleotide sequence: TGTGCCAGTAGGGTTAGCGGGAGAAGCTCCTACAATGAGCAGTTCTTC. The chain is built from TRBV19 and TRBJ2-1; 9 positions match TRBD2. V shed 6 bases, J shed 0 bases, and the junction held 6 bases outside the gene matches. The CDR3 is made up of 16 amino acids. Germline CDR1 LNHDA, CDR2 SQIVND (reference sequence).

The chain uses TRBV7-9 and TRBJ2-7; TRBD2 might be the D (5 bases). Trimming left V 1 base short and J 2 bases short, with 18 bases between. From germline, CDR1 is SEHNR and CDR2 FQNEAQ (reference sequence). The CDR3 covers 17 residues. The CDR3 DNA reads TGTGCCAGCAGCTTAGGTACTTCTCGCGGGCGGACCTACGAGCAGTACTTC. Translating it yields CASSLGTSRGRTYEQYF.

This chain uses TRBV4-1 with TRBJ1-1; no reliable D call. Trimming stripped 0 bases from V and 3 bases from J, with 11 bases between. Germline values: CDR1 MGHRA, CDR2 YSYEKL. The CDR3 runs 15 residues. CDR3 nucleotide sequence: TGCGCCAGCAGCCAAGAGAGTGTTGGTGACACTGAAGCTTTCTTT. Protein: CASSQESVGDTEAFF.

With respect to this clone: The junction departs from the called germline gene at one end, perhaps through a read error. V gene TRBV11-3 combines with J gene TRBJ2-1, with 9 positions matching TRBD2. The CDR3 is 14 residues long. CDR1 is SGHNT and CDR2 is YENEEA in the germline V gene. The CDR3 DNA sequence: TGTGCCAGCAGTTTAGCGGGAGACTACAATGAGCAGTTCTTC. Its translation is CASSLAGDYNEQFF.

The CDR3 nucleotides read TGCGCCAGCAGCTTGGGGGGACAGGATAGCAATCAGCCCCAGCATTTT. Its translation is CASSLGGQDSNQPQHF. The chain couples TRBV5-1 to TRBJ1-5; 8 bases fit TRBD1. Germline values: CDR1 SGHRS, CDR2 YFSETQ. V lost 0 bases to trimming and J lost 0 bases; unmatched junction nucleotides: 2. The CDR3 sequence is 16 residues long.

This rearrangement joins TRBV30 to TRBJ2-2, with 8 bases identical to TRBD2. CDR1 and CDR2 (germline): GTSNPN, SVGIG (reference sequence). This CDR3 region has 15 residues. Germline trimming cut 2 bases from V and 7 bases from J; bases unmatched to any gene: 9. In DNA, the CDR3 is TGTGCCTGGAGTCAGCTTACGGGGACTAGCGGGGAGCTGTTTTTT. This translates into CAWSQLTGTSGELFF.

This clone has a single count. The V gene is TRBV24-1, the J gene TRBJ2-7, with D possibly TRBD2 on 7 matching bases. Germline CDR1 reads KGHDR; CDR2 reads SFDVKD. The CDR3 covers 14 residues. The V end lost 6 bases, the J end lost 1 base, and 12 bases lay between the germline ends. DNA for the CDR3: TGTGCCACCAGTCCGGGGGGCGCATCCTACGAGCAGTACTTC. The encoded protein is CATSPGGASYEQYF.